Sequencing of this T cell receptor beta chain was carried out in a study of T cells in localized non-small cell lung cancer. Sequencing used immunoSEQ multiplex PCR; TCRdb keeps in-frame clones, though not all of them. Of 4,000 or so clones in the sample, 20% to 25% were seen once. To note about this clone: Antigen specificity is unknown.

Study-level findings and limits: Among the tissues sampled, uninvolved adjacent lung had the highest T cell clonality, above tumor.

After removal of 4 bases from V and 1 base from J, the junction contained 7 bases not matched to a gene. CDR3 length equals 16 residues. Germline V CDR1 and CDR2: SGHRS, YFSETQ. V gene TRBV5-1 combines with J gene TRBJ2-7; 11 bases are shared with TRBD2. This clonotype was sampled from a woman aged 40-69 years with stage I lung adenocarcinoma. Source: lung tumor tissue, taken before any cancer treatment. CDR3 protein: CASSAGPSGGSYEQYF. The DNA for the CDR3 is TGCGCCAGCAGCGCGGGCCCTAGCGGGGGGTCCTACGAGCAGTACTTC. Full variable domain (rest looked up from reference TRBV5-1 and TRBJ2-7): KAGVTQTPRYLIKTRGQQVTLSCSPISGHRSVSWYQQTPGQGLQFLFEYFSETQRNKGNFPGRFSGRQFSNSRSEMNVSTLELGDSALYLCASSAGPSGGSYEQYFGPGTRLTVT.